Listed here is a single TCR beta chain. The antigen remains undetermined. The data stem from a study of identical twins. Healthy Caucasians made up all donors. The study's findings and limits: Interpretation of the results relied on cross-sectional statistical analysis and not on following the same donors.

V lost 0 bases, J lost 3 bases, and 5 bases stayed unmatched. The germline V gene has CDR1 MGHRA and CDR2 YSYEKL. This CDR3 comprises 16 residues. MiXCR, run by TCRdb on the 5' RACE reads, gives a single entry per CDR3 protein. The top ten hold just over 7% of the sample, which has about 300,000 distinct CDR3 sequences, 9% to 15% seen once. The same sample was also used in a study of yellow fever vaccine responses in identical twins.

This chain joins TRBV4-1 and TRBJ2-5, with 9 bases lining up with TRBD2. Sample: CD8+ T cells sorted from blood. This receptor was taken from a woman aged 18-29 years in good health. This CDR3 reads CASSQDPAGGEETQYF. The DNA of the CDR3 is TGCGCCAGCAGCCAAGATCCAGCGGGGGGCGAAGAGACCCAGTACTTC.